The 24 T cell receptor beta chains given below trace back to one sample, sequenced in a study of T cell changes during pregnancy in multiple sclerosis. Using immunoSEQ multiplex PCR, the repertoire was profiled, and TCRdb retains in-frame clones only, with some absent. Found here are approximately 80,000 clones, around 94% of them singletons; the top ten hold 0.99%. The source material was peripheral blood, sampled in the second trimester of pregnancy. The receptors were gathered from a female donor in good health, enrolled as a control in a pregnancy study.

The CDR3 sequence is CASRRTSGSGLFTDTQYF. DNA of the CDR3: TGTGCCAGCAGGAGGACTAGCGGGAGCGGCTTGTTCACAGATACGCAGTATTTT. This chain joins TRBV27 and TRBJ2-3, with 13 bases fitting TRBD2. The J segment lost 2 bases and the V segment lost 6 bases, leaving 11 bases of the junction unmatched. This CDR3 is 18 amino acids long. CDR1 and CDR2 from the germline V gene are MNHEY and SMNVEV (reference sequence).

The V and J genes are TRBV15 and TRBJ2-7; possible D gene TRBD2, 6 bases. Germline CDR1 is LNHNV and CDR2 is YYDKDF (reference sequence). The germline V and J ends were trimmed by 0 bases and 5 bases, with 14 bases remaining between them. The CDR3 is made up of 15 amino acids. In DNA form, the CDR3 reads TGTGCCACCAGCAGAGATATTGGCGGGAAAAACGAGCAGTACTTC. It translates to CATSRDIGGKNEQYF.

The gene calls are TRBV2 and TRBJ2-5; 12 positions match TRBD1. The CDR3 covers 15 residues. V trimming: 8 bases; J trimming: 5 bases; junction bases outside the gene matches: 9. The germline V gene has CDR1 SNHLY and CDR2 FYNNEI. For the CDR3, the DNA is TGTGCCAGCCGATCCCGGGACAGGGGGCTGGAGACCCAGTACTTC. Protein sequence: CASRSRDRGLETQYF.

The chain employs TRBV11-2 and TRBJ2-7; the match to TRBD2 covers 8 bases. The V segment lost 1 base and the J segment 0 bases; nucleotides outside the gene matches: 2. Germline V gene sequence: CDR1 SGHAT, CDR2 FQNNGV. The CDR3 extends over 15 amino acids. This CDR3 reads CASSLGREGSYEQYF. The CDR3 nucleotides are TGTGCCAGCAGCTTAGGTCGGGAGGGCTCCTACGAGCAGTACTTC.

The chain couples TRBV5-1 to TRBJ2-3, with 10 positions matching TRBD2. In germline, CDR1 is SGHRS, CDR2 YFSETQ. The CDR3 loop spans 15 amino acids. J was trimmed by 1 base and V by 5 bases; bases with no gene match: 4. The CDR3 reads CASRSGTSGTDTQYF. CDR3 in DNA: TGCGCCAGCAGGTCGGGGACTAGCGGCACAGATACGCAGTATTTT.

The chain combines TRBV5-5 with TRBJ2-6; the D is unclear. Trimming took off 0 bases at V and 0 bases at J, with 4 bases between the two ends. The CDR3 consists of 15 residues. CDR1 is SGHKS and CDR2 is YYEKEE in the germline V gene (reference sequence). CDR3 in DNA: TGTGCCAGCAGCTTGGTCGGCTCTGGGGCCAACGTCCTGACTTTC. It specifies CASSLVGSGANVLTF.

This sequence joins TRBV7-6 and TRBJ2-7, with 11 bases matching TRBD2. V lost 0 bases to trimming and J lost 2 bases; unmatched junction nucleotides: 12. The germline gives CDR1 SGHVS, CDR2 FNYEAQ. CDR3 length: 19 amino acids. Written as DNA, the CDR3 is TGTGCCAGCAGCTTAGCCTCTAGTATAGCGGGAGGGCCGCCCTACGAGCAGTACTTC. It translates to CASSLASSIAGGPPYEQYF.

The rearrangement joins TRBV15 to TRBJ2-2, with TRBD2 identical over 8 bases. The CDR3 totals 16 residues. Germline loops: CDR1 LNHNV, CDR2 YYDKDF (reference sequence). V was pared by 2 bases and J by 4 bases, with 6 bases of the junction left unmatched. CDR3 loop: CATSRHGTSSTGELFF. CDR3 DNA sequence: TGTGCCACCAGCAGACACGGGACTAGTAGCACCGGGGAGCTGTTTTTT.

This chain links TRBV27 with TRBJ2-2; D remains ambiguous. CDR3 length: 11 residues. Trimming stripped 4 bases from V and 6 bases from J, with 3 bases between. Germline loops: CDR1 MNHEY, CDR2 SMNVEV (reference sequence). CDR3 DNA: TGTGCCAGCAGTTCCTCCGGGGAGCTGTTTTTT. This gives the protein CASSSSGELFF.

The rearrangement joins TRBV7-9 to TRBJ2-7; 7 bases map to TRBD1. The germline V gene encodes CDR1 SEHNR and CDR2 FQNEAQ (reference sequence). CDR3 size: 17 residues. J gave up 2 bases and V 5 bases, and 15 bases lay outside the gene matches. CDR3 sequence reads: CASSLPNRQGATYEQYF. CDR3 DNA sequence: TGTGCCAGCAGCCTACCGAACCGACAGGGAGCCACCTACGAGCAGTACTTC. The whole variable domain, filled in from reference TRBV7-9 and TRBJ2-7, reads DTGVSQNPRHKITKRGQNVTFRCDPISEHNRLYWYRQTLGQGPEFLTYFQNEAQLEKSRLLSDRFSAERPKGSFSTLEIQRTEQGDSAMYLCASSLPNRQGATYEQYFGPGTRLTVT.

The chain combines TRBV9 with TRBJ1-4, with D possibly TRBD1 on 6 matching bases. CDR1 and CDR2 (germline): SGDLS, YYNGEE. The CDR3 length is 14 residues. V lost 4 bases to trimming and J lost 8 bases, with 15 bases between them. In DNA form, the CDR3 reads TGTGCCAGCAGCCCATGGAAGGGGGAGGAAAAACTGTTTTTT. It codes for CASSPWKGEEKLFF.

The chain uses TRBV4-1 and TRBJ1-3; D not certain. This CDR3 comprises 16 residues. The V end lost 4 bases, the J end lost 4 bases, and 17 bases lay between the germline ends. Germline values: CDR1 MGHRA, CDR2 YSYEKL. The CDR3 DNA reads as TGCGCCAGCAGCCGAGAGGGTTCGGGTTCCGGAAACACCATATATTTT. The encoded protein is CASSREGSGSGNTIYF.

This chain connects TRBV5-1 to TRBJ1-1, with TRBD1 matching over 7 bases. Germline CDR1 reads SGHRS; CDR2 reads YFSETQ. The CDR3 covers 18 residues. With 4 bases clipped from V and 0 bases from J, the junction kept 15 bases outside the gene matches. CDR3 nucleotide sequence: TGCGCCAGCAGCCCTACCATATACAGGGGCGAAGTGAACACTGAAGCTTTCTTT. Encoded protein: CASSPTIYRGEVNTEAFF.

Concerning this clone: One end of the junction is discordant with germline, which a read error may explain. The chain links TRBV4-2 to TRBJ2-7; 8 bases agree with TRBD2. From germline, CDR1 is LGHNA and CDR2 YNFKEQ. CDR3 length: 15 residues. CDR3 in amino acids: CASSPSQREIGSLNF. The CDR3 nucleotides are TGTGCCAGCAGCCCATCTCAGCGGGAGATAGGGTCGTTGAACTTC.

The rearrangement joins TRBV2 to TRBJ2-4; 8 bases agree with TRBD1. From germline, CDR1 is SNHLY and CDR2 FYNNEI. The CDR3 covers 13 residues. Unmatched junction bases numbered 9, after V lost 6 bases and J lost 11 bases. The CDR3 DNA reads as TGTGCCAGCAGGACGACAGGGGCGACGTTTCAGTACTTC. Protein product: CASRTTGATFQYF.

The V call is TRBV6-6, the J call TRBJ2-7; 8 nucleotides line up with TRBD1. Per germline, CDR1 MNHNY and CDR2 SVGAGI (reference sequence). The CDR3 sequence is 13 residues long. V dropped 10 bases and J dropped 1; count of bases not matched to a gene: 6. The CDR3 DNA is TGTGCCACAGGACAGGGCACATCCTACGAGCAGTACTTC. This translates into CATGQGTSYEQYF.

The J gene is TRBJ1-3, the V gene TRBV5-6; 7 positions match TRBD1. CDR1 and CDR2 (germline): SGHDT, YYEEEE. Trimming took 5 bases from V and 3 from J; bases not matched to a gene: 5. This CDR3 is built from 14 residues. CDR3 amino acids: CASSRQGLGNTIYF. DNA for the CDR3: TGTGCCAGCAGTCGACAGGGCCTTGGAAACACCATATATTTT.

The chain has TRBV6-5 and TRBJ2-7; 14 nucleotides line up with TRBD2. With V trimmed by 9 bases and J by 5 bases, 6 bases remained unmatched. Germline values: CDR1 MNHEY, CDR2 SVGAGI. The CDR3 is 14 amino acids. The CDR3 loop is CASRAGLAGDEQYF. CDR3 DNA: TGTGCCAGTCGGGCGGGACTAGCGGGAGACGAGCAGTACTTC.

The V gene is TRBV4-1, the J gene TRBJ2-1; 9 bases are a match to TRBD1. The germline V gene encodes CDR1 MGHRA and CDR2 YSYEKL. V lost 6 bases and J lost 8; bases outside the gene matches: 5. CDR3 length equals 13 residues. CDR3 DNA sequence: TGCGCCAGCAGACTGGGACAGGGTGATGAGCAGTTCTTC. Translating it yields CASRLGQGDEQFF.

V gene TRBV9 combines with J gene TRBJ2-1; a weak D match, TRBD2 (5 bases). CDR1 SGDLS and CDR2 YYNGEE come from the germline V gene. Trimming took 0 bases from V and 4 from J, leaving 11 bases between them. The CDR3 contains 15 residues. The CDR3, as DNA: TGTGCCAGCAGCGTAGGCGGGCTATCATACAATGAGCAGTTCTTC. The encoded protein is CASSVGGLSYNEQFF.

The rearrangement uses TRBV2 and TRBJ1-5; D ambiguous. V was trimmed by 4 bases and J by 4 bases, leaving 8 bases between them. The CDR3 is 13 residues long. Germline CDR1 and CDR2: SNHLY and FYNNEI. DNA for the CDR3: TGTGCCAGCAGTGCGAGACTAAATCAGCCCCAGCATTTT. Protein product: CASSARLNQPQHF.

The rearrangement joins TRBV9 to TRBJ2-1; weak D call: TRBD1 (6 bases). The CDR3 consists of 14 residues. V was pared by 4 bases and J by 2 bases, with 10 bases between. Germline CDR1 is SGDLS and CDR2 is YYNGEE. CDR3 loop: CASSLQGTYNEQFF. The CDR3 nucleotides are TGTGCCAGCAGCCTACAGGGTACCTACAATGAGCAGTTCTTC.

In DNA, the CDR3 is TGCGCCAGCAGCCCCAGGAGCGGGAGGGAAGATACGCAGTATTTT. This sequence encodes CASSPRSGREDTQYF. The chain has TRBV5-1 and TRBJ2-3; 10 positions match TRBD2. Per the germline V gene, CDR1 is SGHRS and CDR2 is YFSETQ. The CDR3 runs to 15 residues. J was trimmed by 5 bases and V by 4 bases; bases with no gene match: 7.

V usage is TRBV28 and J usage is TRBJ2-7; the D is unclear. There are 14 residues in the CDR3. V was clipped by 3 bases and J by 2 bases, with 11 bases between them. The V gene's germline CDR1 is MDHEN and CDR2 SYDVKM. The CDR3 DNA follows: TGTGCCAGCAGTTTTAGTGGTTCGGCCTACGAGCAGTACTTC. This gives the protein CASSFSGSAYEQYF.